The next 32 T cell receptor beta chains were all read from a single sample in a study of T cell repertoires in cytomegalovirus infection. Each CDR3 protein gets one entry after TCRdb re-called the reads with MiXCR. The sample has roughly 640,000 distinct CDR3 sequences, more than 20% seen once. Sequencing was done on a sample of CD8+ T cells from PBMCs. The receptors were gathered from a human donor in good health (CMV status not recorded). Some clones in this sample may be carry-over from other donors' samples.

The chain uses TRBV7-9 and TRBJ2-1, with 7 bases fitting TRBD2. J lost 7 bases, V lost 1 base, and 10 bases had no gene match. Germline-derived CDR1 and CDR2 are SEHNR and FQNEAQ (reference sequence). The CDR3 is 16 residues long. The CDR3 reads CASSLGSGGSRNEQFF. In DNA form, the CDR3 reads TGTGCCAGCAGCTTAGGTTCCGGGGGGTCTCGAAATGAGCAGTTCTTC.

In this sample, this clonotype turned up many times. The genes are TRBV12-3 or TRBV12-4 and TRBJ1-1; TRBD1 agrees at 8 bases. The CDR3 runs to 14 residues. Trimming at V came to 7 bases and at J to 3 bases, leaving 7 bases not matched to a gene. CDR3: CASTKTGEDTEAFF. CDR3 DNA: TGTGCCAGCACCAAGACAGGGGAGGACACTGAAGCTTTCTTT.

The chain carries TRBV6-2 or TRBV6-3 and TRBJ2-7, with D perhaps TRBD1 or TRBD2 (5 bases each). Germline V gives CDR1 MNHEY, CDR2 SVGEGT. Trimming took 8 bases from V and 0 from J, leaving 14 bases between them. CDR3 length: 14 residues. The CDR3 spells CASSRDGSSYEQYV. CDR3 coding DNA: TGTGCCAGCTCTAGGGACGGTAGCTCCTACGAGCAGTACGTC.

V usage is TRBV20-1 and J usage is TRBJ2-2, with D possibly being TRBD2 (7 bases). Germline-derived CDR1 and CDR2 are DFQATT and SNEGSKA (reference sequence). V was clipped by 3 bases and J by 3 bases, with 17 bases between them. The CDR3 contains 16 residues. Here the CDR3 reads CSARGRGPSDTGELFF. CDR3 DNA: TGCAGTGCTAGGGGGCGGGGGCCGTCTGACACCGGGGAGCTGTTTTTT.

This clonotype has just a few counts. The chain uses TRBV5-6 and TRBJ2-7; perhaps TRBD2 as D (5 bases). Germline CDR1 and CDR2: SGHDT and YYEEEE. Trimming removed 0 bases from V and 7 bases from J, with 14 bases in between. The CDR3 totals 14 residues. The CDR3 DNA sequence: TGTGCCAGCAGCTTGGGAGGTCCCCGGGGAGAGCAGTACGTC. This codes for CASSLGGPRGEQYV.

To note about this clonotype: One base away lies a much larger clone, so this may be a sequencing read error. This chain connects TRBV7-8 to TRBJ1-3, with 7 bases fitting TRBD1. CDR3 length: 14 amino acids. CDR1 is SGHVS and CDR2 is FQNEAQ in the germline V gene. DNA of the CDR3: TGTGTCAGCAGCGGTAGGGGGCCTGGAAACACCATATATTTT. Its protein product is CVSSGRGPGNTIYF.

This clonotype was observed a few times. The genes are TRBV29-1 and TRBJ2-3, with TRBD2 identical over 8 bases. Germline V gene data show CDR1 as SQVTM and CDR2 as ANQGSEA. The CDR3 spans 16 residues. V gave up 1 base and J gave up 3 bases; unmatched junction bases: 9. CDR3 coding DNA: TGCAGCGTTGAAGCCCCCGGGACGGGGGGGACAGATACGCAGTATTTT. Translation gives CSVEAPGTGGTDTQYF.

Remarks on this clonotype: One end of the junction fails to match germline, which may point to a read error. The rearrangement uses TRBV6-1 and TRBJ1-2; TRBD1 matches 9 bases. Germline CDR1 is MNHNS and CDR2 is SASEGT. The CDR3 runs 16 residues. The CDR3 region is CANSTGTGTFSYGYTF. The CDR3 DNA reads TGTGCCAACAGTACCGGGACAGGGACATTTAGCTATGGCTACACCTTC.

The rearrangement joins TRBV7-2 to TRBJ2-1, with 9 nucleotides matching TRBD2. This CDR3 region has 18 residues. Germline lookup yields CDR1 SGHTA and CDR2 FQGNSA. The trim removed 1 base at V and 4 bases at J, leaving 11 bases unmatched. The CDR3 region is CASSLGTQSGGPYNEQFF. As DNA, the CDR3 is TGTGCCAGCAGCTTAGGAACCCAAAGCGGGGGGCCTTACAATGAGCAGTTCTTC.

With regard to this clonotype: A much larger clone differs by one base, so this may be a read error. V usage is TRBV7-6 and J usage is TRBJ2-1; TRBD1 matches at 7 bases. V shed 1 base, J shed 7 bases, and the junction held 7 bases outside the gene matches. CDR1 and CDR2 (germline): SGHVS, FNYEAQ. The CDR3 loop spans 15 amino acids. The CDR3 nucleotides read TGTGCCAGCAGCTTAGGGAGCAGGGGGATGAATGAGCAGTTCTTC. Translation gives CASSLGSRGMNEQFF. The full variable domain, with the rest looked up from reference TRBV7-6 and TRBJ2-1, is GAGVSQSPRYKVTKRGQDVALRCDPISGHVSLYWYRQALGQGPEFLTYFNYEAQQDKSGLPNDRFSAERPEGSISTLTIQRTEQRDSAMYRCASSLGSRGMNEQFFGPGTRLTVL.

This clonotype was recorded a few times. CDR3 region: CASSSGHLEKLFF. The CDR3 DNA is TGTGCCAGCAGTTCAGGGCATCTTGAAAAACTGTTTTTT. The V gene is TRBV27, the J gene TRBJ1-4, with D possibly TRBD1 on 5 matching bases. Germline values: CDR1 MNHEY, CDR2 SMNVEV (reference sequence). CDR3 length: 13 residues. V was clipped by 4 bases and J by 7 bases, with 10 bases between them.

The sample holds many counts of this clonotype. The chain's CDR3 is CASSLTRGKAFF. The DNA of the CDR3 is TGTGCCAGCAGTTTAACAAGGGGAAAAGCTTTCTTT. V is TRBV28 and J is TRBJ1-1, with D tentatively TRBD1 (5 bases). The CDR3 is made up of 12 amino acids. Trimming removed 2 bases from V and 9 bases from J, with 10 bases in between. CDR1 and CDR2 (germline): MDHEN, SYDVKM.

To note about this clonotype: A much more abundant neighbour one base away suggests this may be a read error. J is TRBJ1-2 and V is TRBV28, with no clear D. The germline V gene encodes CDR1 MDHEN and CDR2 SYDVKM. The CDR3 consists of 14 residues. Trimming left V 10 bases short and J 0 bases short, with 15 bases between. Here the CDR3 reads CANRDPRTNYGYTF. The CDR3 region has the DNA TGTGCCAACCGAGACCCAAGAACTAACTATGGCTACACCTTC.

This clonotype was seen repeatedly, ten times or more. This chain uses TRBV12-3 or TRBV12-4 with TRBJ2-1; 7 nucleotides agree with TRBD1. J lost 7 bases, V lost 3 bases, and 6 bases had no gene match. This CDR3 contains 14 residues. The CDR3 loop is CASSFLGQFNEQFF. In nucleotides, the CDR3 is TGTGCCAGCAGTTTCTTGGGACAGTTTAATGAGCAGTTCTTC.

There are many counts of this clonotype. The chain employs TRBV7-8 and TRBJ1-5; 7 bases agree with TRBD1. The CDR3 is made up of 17 amino acids. The V gene end was trimmed by 0 bases and the J gene end by 5 bases; junction bases not matched to a gene: 10. Germline-derived CDR1 and CDR2 are SGHVS and FQNEAQ. The CDR3 is CASSLATMTGFDQPQHF. The CDR3 nucleotides read TGTGCCAGCAGCTTAGCGACCATGACAGGGTTCGATCAGCCCCAGCATTTT.

The CDR3 region is CSASGQEDYEQYV. Here the CDR3 DNA reads TGCAGTGCTAGCGGACAGGAAGACTACGAGCAGTACGTC. The V gene is TRBV20-1, the J gene TRBJ2-7; 7 bases map to TRBD1. The germline gives CDR1 DFQATT, CDR2 SNEGSKA (reference sequence). The CDR3 consists of 13 residues. Germline trimming cut 3 bases from V and 3 bases from J; bases unmatched to any gene: 5.

This clonotype was seen more than once but under ten times. This chain connects TRBV6-5 to TRBJ2-7, with D maybe TRBD2 (6 bases). The ends were cut back, 6 bases at V and 3 bases at J, with 21 bases in the middle. The CDR3 runs 16 residues. Germline V gives CDR1 MNHEY, CDR2 SVGAGI. CDR3 sequence: CASSPRAYGSGYEQYF. Written as DNA, the CDR3 is TGTGCCAGCAGCCCCCGGGCCTACGGGAGCGGCTACGAGCAGTACTTC.

This clonotype was seen repeatedly, ten times or more. This chain joins TRBV7-2 and TRBJ2-1; D is possibly TRBD2 (5 bases). The V gene's germline CDR1 is SGHTA and CDR2 FQGNSA. The CDR3 loop spans 14 amino acids. V lost 8 bases, J lost 8 bases, and 19 bases lay in between. The CDR3 loop is CASAIGRVRDEQFF. CDR3 sequence (DNA): TGTGCCAGCGCCATTGGCCGAGTGAGGGATGAGCAGTTCTTC.

The chain has TRBV29-1 and TRBJ2-7; perhaps TRBD1 as D (5 bases). Germline assignment: CDR1 SQVTM and CDR2 ANQGSEA. Deletions cut 1 base from V and 3 bases from J, with 7 bases between. The CDR3 loop spans 12 amino acids. The CDR3 loop reads CSVEAQGYEQYF. For the CDR3, the DNA is TGCAGCGTTGAAGCCCAGGGCTACGAGCAGTACTTC.

The chain couples TRBV7-9 to TRBJ1-2, with TRBD1 as a possible D gene (6 bases). There are 14 residues in the CDR3. Germline CDR1 and CDR2: SEHNR and FQNEAQ (reference sequence). V dropped 4 bases and J dropped 8 bases, with 17 bases sitting between them. CDR3 in amino acids: CASSSRPTGQGYTF. In nucleotides, the CDR3 is TGTGCCAGCAGCTCCCGACCTACTGGACAGGGCTACACCTTC. The whole variable domain, filled in from reference TRBV7-9 and TRBJ1-2, reads DTGVSQNPRHKITKRGQNVTFRCDPISEHNRLYWYRQTLGQGPEFLTYFQNEAQLEKSRLLSDRFSAERPKGSFSTLEIQRTEQGDSAMYLCASSSRPTGQGYTFGSGTRLTVV.

CDR3 in amino acids: CATQLAPAAEETQYF. The CDR3 DNA reads TGCGCCACCCAACTTGCACCAGCGGCGGAGGAGACCCAGTACTTC. V is TRBV5-1 and J is TRBJ2-5; D may be TRBD2 (5 bases). V dropped 9 bases and J dropped 5 bases, with 23 bases sitting between them. The CDR3 totals 15 residues. Germline lookup yields CDR1 SGHRS and CDR2 YFSETQ.

This clonotype was seen repeatedly, ten times or more. This sequence joins TRBV7-2 and TRBJ1-4; D call uncertain. Germline V gives CDR1 SGHTA, CDR2 FQGNSA. The CDR3 totals 14 residues. The V end was cut by 4 bases, the J end by 5 bases, with 11 bases between. CDR3 nucleotide sequence: TGTGCCAGCAGCTGGGCAGACGAAAATGAAAAACTGTTTTTT. Translated: CASSWADENEKLFF.

The chain joins TRBV28 to TRBJ2-7; possibly TRBD1 or TRBD2 for D (7 bases each). V gave up 3 bases and J gave up 4 bases, with 19 bases separating them. CDR3 size: 16 residues. In germline, CDR1 is MDHEN, CDR2 SYDVKM. CDR3 loop: CASSLGGTGEGYEQYV. The CDR3 nucleotides read TGTGCCAGCAGTTTGGGGGGAACAGGGGAGGGATACGAGCAGTACGTC.

The chain joins TRBV28 to TRBJ1-2, with 8 bases that match TRBD1. Trimming removed 2 bases from V and 3 bases from J; junction bases left unmatched: 2. Germline V CDR1 and CDR2: MDHEN, SYDVKM. The CDR3 is 14 amino acids. The CDR3 nucleotides are TGTGCCAGCAGTTTAGAGGACAGGGACTATGGCTACACCTTC. Amino acids: CASSLEDRDYGYTF.

The chain uses TRBV5-5 and TRBJ1-5, with a weak D call TRBD1 (6 bases). The V end was cut by 0 bases, the J end by 4 bases, with 20 bases between. Germline values: CDR1 SGHKS, CDR2 YYEKEE (reference sequence). The CDR3 totals 18 residues. CDR3 DNA: TGTGCCAGCAGCTTGGTTCTGATAACAGGGAGTAGAAATCAGCCCCAGCATTTT. It translates to CASSLVLITGSRNQPQHF.

This chain links TRBV5-4 with TRBJ2-5; D ambiguous. This CDR3 spans 13 amino acids. The V gene lost 2 bases and the J gene lost 4 bases, with 9 bases spanning the gap. Germline V lookup: CDR1 SGHNT, CDR2 YYREEE (reference sequence). CDR3 DNA: TGTGCCAGCAGCTTAGAGAGGAGAGAGACCCAGTACTTC. Protein sequence: CASSLERRETQYF.

This clonotype has ten or more counts. This sequence joins TRBV6-5 and TRBJ1-4; D is undetermined. Deletions cut 0 bases from V and 8 bases from J, with 16 bases between. Germline V gene sequence: CDR1 MNHEY, CDR2 SVGAGI. CDR3 size: 16 residues. In nucleotides, the CDR3 is TGTGCCAGCAGTTACTCGGCACTCGGGATACAAGAAAAACTGTTTTTT. It encodes CASSYSALGIQEKLFF.

The chain is built from TRBV12-3 or TRBV12-4 and TRBJ2-7, with D perhaps TRBD1 (6 bases). Between the trimmed V and J ends, which lost 5 bases and 7 bases, there was a span of 21 bases. The CDR3 has 15 residues. The CDR3 here is CASSTRNRRGGEQYF. The DNA for the CDR3 is TGTGCCAGCAGTACTAGGAACCGCAGGGGCGGGGAGCAGTACTTC.

The J gene is TRBJ1-2, the V gene TRBV6-5; the D is unclear. Trimming cost V 7 bases and J 4 bases, with 16 bases left between them. Germline CDR1 and CDR2: MNHEY and SVGAGI. The CDR3 spans 14 residues. The chain's CDR3 is CASTPPSAGYGYTF. The CDR3 DNA sequence: TGTGCCAGCACGCCCCCATCGGCCGGCTATGGCTACACCTTC.

In regard to this clonotype: This may be a read error, as it is one base from a much larger clone. This chain links TRBV12-3 or TRBV12-4 with TRBJ2-7; D unclear. CDR3 length: 12 residues. Trimming took 6 bases from V and 2 from J, leaving 8 bases between them. This CDR3 is CASSPAAYEQYF. CDR3 bases: TGTGCCAGCAGCCCCGCGGCCTACGAGCAGTACTTC.

This clonotype was observed at least ten times. V and J are TRBV7-9 and TRBJ2-7; D is uncertain. Trimming took 1 base from V and 4 from J, leaving 14 bases between them. The CDR3 sequence is 15 residues long. Germline V lookup: CDR1 SEHNR, CDR2 FQNEAQ (reference sequence). The CDR3 loop reads CASSLGEVGVYEQYF. Here the CDR3 DNA reads TGTGCCAGCAGCTTAGGAGAGGTAGGAGTTTACGAGCAGTACTTC.

At least ten counts were recorded for this clonotype. This rearrangement joins TRBV12-3 or TRBV12-4 to TRBJ2-2; 8 bases line up with TRBD1. The CDR3 totals 18 residues. Germline trimming cut 6 bases from V and 3 bases from J; bases unmatched to any gene: 15. The CDR3 coding sequence is TGTGCCAGCAGCCTGACAGGGGTGAAAAGGCTGGACACCGGGGAGCTGTTTTTT. Amino acid sequence: CASSLTGVKRLDTGELFF.